This T cell receptor beta chain is from a study of regulatory T cells in long-lasting Graves disease. Time point in this sample: newly diagnosed GD, antithyroid drugs for less than 3 months. PBMC-extracted RNA yielded the TCR library. Criteria from the American Thyroid Association guidelines were applied to diagnose Graves' disease. The ends lost 3 bases at V and 5 bases at J; junction bases unmatched: 6. This CDR3 contains 16 residues. The V gene's germline CDR1 is SGDLS and CDR2 YYNGEE. To make TCR beta libraries, researchers used iRepertoire HTBI primers and Arm-PCR of CDR3 regions. TCRdb recomputed calls from the multiplex PCR reads with MiXCR, one row per CDR3 protein. This sample has about 300,000 distinct CDR3 sequences, with 15% to 20% found just once.

The V call is TRBV9, the J call TRBJ2-5; 14 nucleotides agree with TRBD2. The specimen was peripheral blood mononuclear cells (PBMCs), collected at new diagnosis, from a patient treated with antithyroid drugs. The source of this sequence is a female donor with Graves disease. This CDR3 is CASSDGLAGGRETQYF. CDR3 coding DNA: TGTGCCAGCAGCGACGGACTAGCGGGAGGCCGGGAGACCCAGTACTTC.